This TCR beta chain was profiled in a study of shared clonotypes between healthy human individuals. Germline CDR1 reads SGHVS; CDR2 reads FQNEAQ. This CDR3 region has 14 residues. V gave up 5 bases and J gave up 3 bases; unmatched junction bases: 4. Replicate PCRs from sorted subsets contained roughly 200 ng DNA, which is 29,000 or so T cell genomes. Data came from immunoSEQ multiplex PCR; TCRdb stores just in-frame clones and leaves some out. The sample includes some 1 million clones, approximately 72% of them seen just once. This clone was detected only a few times. Its antigen is as yet unknown. Findings and caveats of the study: Larger richness was generally estimated for naive than memory subsets.

This receptor was identified in a man aged 18-30 years in good health. The V and J genes are TRBV7-8 and TRBJ1-5; TRBD1 matches at 7 bases. The sequenced material came from memory CD4+ T cells sorted from blood. The subset denotes: CD45RA-negative fraction. CDR3: CASSLTGDNQPQHF. The DNA of the CDR3 is TGTGCCAGCAGCCTAACAGGGGACAATCAGCCCCAGCATTTT.